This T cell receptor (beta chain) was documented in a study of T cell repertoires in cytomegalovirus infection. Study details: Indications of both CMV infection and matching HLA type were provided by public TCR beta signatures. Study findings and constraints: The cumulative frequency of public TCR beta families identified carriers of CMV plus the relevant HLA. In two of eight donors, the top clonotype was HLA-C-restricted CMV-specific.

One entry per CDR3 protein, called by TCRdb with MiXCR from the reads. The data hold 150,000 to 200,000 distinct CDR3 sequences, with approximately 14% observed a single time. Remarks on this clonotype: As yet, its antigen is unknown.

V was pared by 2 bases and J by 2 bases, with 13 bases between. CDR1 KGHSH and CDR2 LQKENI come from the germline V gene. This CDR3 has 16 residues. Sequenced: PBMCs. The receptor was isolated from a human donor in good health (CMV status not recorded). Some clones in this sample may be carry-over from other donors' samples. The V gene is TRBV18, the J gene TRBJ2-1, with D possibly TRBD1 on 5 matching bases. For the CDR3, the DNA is TGTGCCAGCTCACCAAGGACACAGTCCGCCTACAATGAGCAGTTCTTC. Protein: CASSPRTQSAYNEQFF.